Below are 22 T cell receptor beta chains sequenced from a single sample in a study of blood T cell repertoires in COVID-19. Profiling relied on immunoSEQ multiplex PCR, and the TCRdb table lists in-frame clones only, not all of them. This sample yields 150,000 to 200,000 clones, of which around four fifths are seen a single time; 6.5% to 7.5% belongs to the top ten. The sample comprised peripheral blood. These receptors were collected from a woman aged 35 to 49 with COVID-19, enrolled during active disease.

This sequence joins TRBV11-1 and TRBJ1-4; D unresolved. Germline V gene data show CDR1 as SGHAT and CDR2 as FQDESV (reference sequence). V was shortened by 3 bases and J by 10 bases, with 9 bases between the two germline ends. CDR3 length: 12 amino acids. In DNA form, the CDR3 reads TGTGCCAGCAGCTTCGGGAAGGGAAAACTGTTTTTT. This translates into CASSFGKGKLFF.

The rearrangement uses TRBV11-2 and TRBJ2-5; TRBD1 is a possible D gene (6 bases). The CDR3 covers 14 residues. Germline values: CDR1 SGHAT, CDR2 FQNNGV. The germline V and J ends were trimmed by 7 bases and 2 bases, with 14 bases remaining between them. The CDR3: CASTPGQPQETQYF. The CDR3 bases are TGTGCCAGCACCCCCGGACAGCCTCAAGAGACCCAGTACTTC.

V gene TRBV19 combines with J gene TRBJ1-5; TRBD1 might be the D (6 bases). The CDR3 length is 14 residues. V was clipped by 5 bases and J by 3 bases, with 11 bases between them. Per germline, CDR1 LNHDA and CDR2 SQIVND (reference sequence). The CDR3 reads CASSLQGTNQPQHF. The CDR3 DNA sequence: TGTGCCAGTAGTCTCCAGGGGACCAATCAGCCCCAGCATTTT.

The chain recombines TRBV11-2 with TRBJ1-4; 7 bases align to TRBD1. The CDR3 has 15 residues. V trimming: 5 bases; J trimming: 0 bases; junction bases outside the gene matches: 3. Germline V gene data show CDR1 as SGHAT and CDR2 as FQNNGV. CDR3 nucleotides: TGTGCCAGCAGCCCCGGGACAGCAACTAATGAAAAACTGTTTTTT. This codes for CASSPGTATNEKLFF.

The chain recombines TRBV27 with TRBJ2-1; possible D gene TRBD1, 6 bases. Germline CDR1 is MNHEY and CDR2 is SMNVEV (reference sequence). The V and J ends lost 4 bases and 5 bases respectively, with 15 bases between them. CDR3 length: 15 residues. CDR3 region: CASSSEPGTNNEQFF. The DNA for the CDR3 is TGTGCCAGCAGTTCGGAACCCGGGACAAACAATGAGCAGTTCTTC.

A single count supports this clone. The chain joins TRBV5-1 to TRBJ2-2, with 7 bases aligning to TRBD1. Per the germline V gene, CDR1 is SGHRS and CDR2 is YFSETQ. The trim removed 4 bases at V and 7 bases at J, leaving 7 bases unmatched. CDR3 length: 14 residues. Here the CDR3 DNA reads TGCGCCAGCAGCGAAGGGGGCTGGGACGGGGAGCTGTTTTTT. This translates into CASSEGGWDGELFF.

This chain uses TRBV6-4 with TRBJ1-2; TRBD1 matches 8 bases. V lost 0 bases and J lost 4; bases outside the gene matches: 10. The CDR3 extends over 17 amino acids. CDR1 is MRHNA and CDR2 is SNTAGT in the germline V gene. CDR3 amino acids: CASSDSLWQGALYGYTF. As DNA, the CDR3 is TGTGCCAGCAGTGACTCTTTGTGGCAGGGGGCCCTCTATGGCTACACCTTC.

The chain couples TRBV7-2 to TRBJ2-5; D unclear. Trimming left V 3 bases short and J 0 bases short, with 11 bases between. Germline lookup yields CDR1 SGHTA and CDR2 FQGNSA. This CDR3 spans 15 amino acids. This CDR3 reads CASSLGSLYQETQYF. CDR3 nucleotides: TGTGCCAGCAGCTTGGGCAGTCTGTACCAAGAGACCCAGTACTTC.

J is TRBJ2-1 and V is TRBV20-1; D gene unclear. With 3 bases removed from V and 8 bases from J, the gap between germline ends came to 5 bases. Looked up from germline, CDR1 is DFQATT and CDR2 is SNEGSKA (reference sequence). The CDR3 runs to 10 residues. The CDR3 nucleotides read TGCAGTGCTAGTATCTATGAGCAGTTCTTC. It is translated as CSASIYEQFF.

The chain recombines TRBV10-2 with TRBJ2-7, with D tentatively TRBD1 (6 bases). Trimming left V 2 bases short and J 3 bases short, with 8 bases between. The CDR3 consists of 13 residues. Per germline, CDR1 WSHSY and CDR2 SAAADI. CDR3 DNA: TGCGCCAGCAGTGAGCTCAGGGGCTACGAGCAGTACTTC. It codes for CASSELRGYEQYF.

This rearrangement joins TRBV19 to TRBJ1-4, with D perhaps TRBD1 (6 bases). V gave up 8 bases and J gave up 7 bases, with 14 bases separating them. Germline loops: CDR1 LNHDA, CDR2 SQIVND (reference sequence). The CDR3 totals 13 residues. The CDR3 nucleotides read TGTGCCAGTTACAGGGTGGGTTCTGAAAAACTGTTTTTT. As protein: CASYRVGSEKLFF.

The V and J genes are TRBV29-1 and TRBJ2-3; 7 bases match TRBD1. Unmatched junction bases numbered 8, after V lost 6 bases and J lost 5 bases. The germline gives CDR1 SQVTM, CDR2 ANQGSEA. CDR3 length: 13 amino acids. CDR3 in DNA: TGCAGCGTCGACGACAGGGTCGGAGATACGCAGTATTTT. Amino acid sequence: CSVDDRVGDTQYF.

The rearrangement links TRBV5-1 to TRBJ1-2, with TRBD1 matching 7 bases. V trimming: 0 bases; J trimming: 2 bases; junction bases outside the gene matches: 13. The CDR3 covers 18 residues. Germline CDR1 is SGHRS and CDR2 is YFSETQ. In DNA, the CDR3 is TGCGCCAGCAGCTTGGACCGCCCCACAGGGGCTATAAACTATGGCTACACCTTC. This translates into CASSLDRPTGAINYGYTF. Using reference TRBV5-1 and TRBJ1-2 for the parts outside the CDR3, the full variable domain is KAGVTQTPRYLIKTRGQQVTLSCSPISGHRSVSWYQQTPGQGLQFLFEYFSETQRNKGNFPGRFSGRQFSNSRSEMNVSTLELGDSALYLCASSLDRPTGAINYGYTFGSGTRLTVV.

The J gene is TRBJ2-4, the V gene TRBV6-6; D is unclear. The V end was cut by 6 bases, the J end by 7 bases, with 7 bases between. Germline V gives CDR1 MNHNY, CDR2 SVGAGI (reference sequence). CDR3 length: 11 amino acids. As DNA, the CDR3 is TGTGCCAGCAGCGCACAGAACATTCAGTACTTC. Translated: CASSAQNIQYF.

CDR3 DNA sequence: TGCGCCAGCAGTGCATCAGGGATCGGGCAGCCCCAGCATTTT. Its protein product is CASSASGIGQPQHF. The V call is TRBV10-1, the J call TRBJ1-5; perhaps TRBD1 as D (5 bases). In germline, CDR1 is WNHNN, CDR2 SYGVQD (reference sequence). The V end lost 4 bases, the J end lost 7 bases, and 14 bases lay between the germline ends. The CDR3 length is 14 residues.

The chain has TRBV27 and TRBJ2-1; 11 bases agree with TRBD2. The germline gives CDR1 MNHEY, CDR2 SMNVEV (reference sequence). V gave up 4 bases and J gave up 6 bases; unmatched junction bases: 5. The CDR3 extends over 15 amino acids. The CDR3 protein is CASSSGTSGLNEQFF. The DNA of the CDR3 is TGTGCCAGCAGTTCTGGGACTAGCGGTCTCAATGAGCAGTTCTTC.

This clone is medium-sized (0.01 to 0.1%) by share. This chain links TRBV7-9 with TRBJ2-4; 11 nucleotides align to TRBD1. V shed 5 bases, J shed 1 base, and the junction held 10 bases outside the gene matches. CDR3 size: 18 residues. Germline loops: CDR1 SEHNR, CDR2 FQNEAQ (reference sequence). The CDR3 nucleotides are TGTGCCAGCAGCCGGACAGGGGGCGTGGAGATGGCCAAAAACATTCAGTACTTC. Amino acid sequence: CASSRTGGVEMAKNIQYF.

The CDR3 here is CASSLRTGPNPNEKLFF. The CDR3 nucleotides read TGTGCCAGCAGCTTGAGGACAGGGCCCAATCCTAATGAAAAACTGTTTTTT. The chain uses TRBV5-4 and TRBJ1-4, with TRBD1 matching over 8 bases. The CDR3 spans 17 residues. The germline gives CDR1 SGHNT, CDR2 YYREEE (reference sequence). Trimming at V came to 1 base and at J to 3 bases, leaving 8 bases not matched to a gene. Full variable domain (outside the CDR3, taken from reference TRBV5-4 and TRBJ1-4): ETGVTQSPTHLIKTRGQQVTLRCSSQSGHNTVSWYQQALGQGPQFIFQYYREEENGRGNFPPRFSGLQFPNYSSELNVNALELDDSALYLCASSLRTGPNPNEKLFFGSGTQLSVL.

This sequence joins TRBV18 and TRBJ2-4; D may be TRBD1 (6 bases). CDR3 length equals 16 residues. CDR1 is KGHSH, CDR2 LQKENI, per germline. The germline V and J ends were trimmed by 6 bases and 0 bases, with 15 bases remaining between them. CDR3 sequence reads: CASSSGNRVAKNIQYF. For the CDR3, the DNA is TGTGCCAGCTCCTCAGGGAACAGGGTAGCCAAAAACATTCAGTACTTC.

The chain joins TRBV7-9 to TRBJ2-2; 14 bases map to TRBD2. The CDR3 has 15 amino acids. The V gene's germline CDR1 is SEHNR and CDR2 FQNEAQ (reference sequence). For the CDR3, the DNA is TGTGCACGGACTAGCGGGGGGCTCAACACCGGGGAGCTGTTTTTT. Encoded protein: CARTSGGLNTGELFF. The full variable domain, its missing parts supplied by reference TRBV7-9 and TRBJ2-2, is DTGVSQNPRHKITKRGQNVTFRCDPISEHNRLYWYRQTLGQGPEFLTYFQNEAQLEKSRLLSDRFSAERPKGSFSTLEIQRTEQGDSAMYLCARTSGGLNTGELFFGEGSRLTVL.

V and J are TRBV11-2 and TRBJ1-1; 7 bases are shared with TRBD1. The germline gives CDR1 SGHAT, CDR2 FQNNGV. J was trimmed by 7 bases and V by 5 bases; bases with no gene match: 4. CDR3 length equals 12 residues. The CDR3 region has the DNA TGTGCCAGCAGCACCGGGACAGTTGAAGCTTTCTTT. It yields the protein CASSTGTVEAFF.

The table lists this clone with a few counts. This chain's CDR3 is CASSLGGRANTGELFF. The CDR3 DNA is TGTGCCAGCAGCTTAGGAGGGCGGGCGAACACCGGGGAGCTGTTTTTT. The J gene is TRBJ2-2, the V gene TRBV7-2; D possibly corresponds to TRBD2 (5 bases). Trimming left V 1 base short and J 0 bases short, with 9 bases between. Looked up from germline, CDR1 is SGHTA and CDR2 is FQGNSA. This CDR3 spans 16 amino acids.